This passage covers 17 T cell receptor beta chains from one sample sequenced in a study of identical twins. TCRdb independently ran MiXCR on the 5' RACE reads; one entry per CDR3 protein. The sample gives about 430,000 distinct CDR3 sequences, approximately 17% of which show up once; roughly 12% is in the top ten. Sequences were obtained from naive T cells sorted from blood. All receptors derive from a man aged 45-65 years in good health.

This clonotype was counted only a few times. The V gene is TRBV4-2, the J gene TRBJ1-5; no firm D call. Trimming pared 1 base from V and 7 bases from J, leaving 5 bases between. CDR1 and CDR2 (germline): LGHNA, YNFKEQ. CDR3 length: 12 amino acids. CDR3 nucleotides: TGTGCCAGCAGCCAAGGTCGCCAGCCCCAGCATTTT. Residues: CASSQGRQPQHF.

This clonotype was seen more than once but under ten times. The chain combines TRBV7-3 with TRBJ2-1; 14 bases align to TRBD2. CDR1 SGHTA and CDR2 FQGTGA come from the germline V gene. Trimming removed 2 bases from V and 7 bases from J; junction bases left unmatched: 4. This CDR3 is built from 16 residues. CDR3 protein: CASSLPGTSGSNEQFF. For the CDR3, the DNA is TGTGCCAGCAGCTTACCTGGGACTAGCGGGAGTAATGAGCAGTTCTTC.

The rearrangement uses TRBV5-1 and TRBJ2-1; D gene uncertain. The CDR3 is made up of 15 amino acids. Germline lookup yields CDR1 SGHRS and CDR2 YFSETQ. V lost 4 bases and J lost 4, with 15 bases in between. This CDR3 reads CASSHLAEIYNEQFF. The CDR3 DNA is TGCGCCAGCAGCCATCTTGCGGAGATATACAATGAGCAGTTCTTC. Variable domain in full (rest from reference TRBV5-1 and TRBJ2-1): KAGVTQTPRYLIKTRGQQVTLSCSPISGHRSVSWYQQTPGQGLQFLFEYFSETQRNKGNFPGRFSGRQFSNSRSEMNVSTLELGDSALYLCASSHLAEIYNEQFFGPGTRLTVL.

This chain uses TRBV9 with TRBJ2-1; 9 bases map to TRBD2. Trimming at V came to 3 bases and at J to 3 bases, leaving 7 bases not matched to a gene. Per germline, CDR1 SGDLS and CDR2 YYNGEE. This CDR3 has 16 amino acids. The CDR3 DNA sequence: TGTGCCAGCAGCGAGCTAGCGGGGAGCGTCTACAATGAGCAGTTCTTC. Its translation is CASSELAGSVYNEQFF.

V usage is TRBV7-2 and J usage is TRBJ2-3, with D maybe TRBD2 (5 bases). V dropped 4 bases and J dropped 5 bases, with 16 bases sitting between them. Per the germline V gene, CDR1 is SGHTA and CDR2 is FQGNSA. This CDR3 is 15 amino acids long. The CDR3 loop is CASSSRRGRVDTQYF. In nucleotides, the CDR3 is TGTGCCAGCAGCTCCCGCCGGGGAAGGGTAGATACGCAGTATTTT.

Of note for this clonotype: One end of the junction is discordant with germline, which a read error may explain. V is TRBV10-3 and J is TRBJ1-5, with 8 bases identical to TRBD1. There are 17 residues in the CDR3. CDR1 ENHRY and CDR2 SYGVKD come from the germline V gene. The CDR3 DNA sequence: TGTGACATCAGTCAGGACAGGGCCCATTATAGCAATCAGCCCCAGCATTTT. It codes for CDISQDRAHYSNQPQHF.

V and J are TRBV4-1 and TRBJ2-5; 7 nucleotides match TRBD1. Per germline, CDR1 MGHRA and CDR2 YSYEKL. CDR3 length: 17 amino acids. Germline trimming cut 0 bases from V and 3 bases from J; bases unmatched to any gene: 10. The CDR3 spells CASSQDPRDRWKETQYF. The CDR3, as DNA: TGCGCCAGCAGCCAAGATCCCCGGGACAGATGGAAAGAGACCCAGTACTTC.

This clonotype has just a few counts. V usage is TRBV28 and J usage is TRBJ2-1; D gene ambiguous. CDR1 is MDHEN, CDR2 SYDVKM, per germline. Trimming stripped 2 bases from V and 14 bases from J, with 13 bases between. CDR3 length equals 12 residues. The CDR3 coding sequence is TGTGCCAGCAGTTTACTGGGCCAGGTGGAGTTCTTC. It yields the protein CASSLLGQVEFF.

This sequence joins TRBV29-1 and TRBJ2-7, with 9 nucleotides matching TRBD1. CDR3 length equals 14 residues. Germline V gene data show CDR1 as SQVTM and CDR2 as ANQGSEA. The trim removed 6 bases at V and 2 bases at J, leaving 8 bases unmatched. CDR3 bases: TGCAGCGTAGGGGACAGGGCTAATCCCTACGAGCAGTACTTC. This gives the protein CSVGDRANPYEQYF.

This clonotype was recorded a few times. The CDR3 DNA follows: TGTGCCAGCAGCTTGGCAGGAAGGAGAACTGAAGCTTTCTTT. It encodes CASSLAGRRTEAFF. The gene calls are TRBV5-5 and TRBJ1-1, with D hard to call. The CDR3 covers 14 residues. Germline loops: CDR1 SGHKS, CDR2 YYEKEE (reference sequence). V was shortened by 0 bases and J by 5 bases, with 11 bases between the two germline ends. The variable domain in full, completed from reference TRBV5-5 and TRBJ1-1, reads DAGVTQSPTHLIKTRGQQVTLRCSPISGHKSVSWYQQVLGQGPQFIFQYYEKEERGRGNFPDRFSARQFPNYSSELNVNALLLGDSALYLCASSLAGRRTEAFFGQGTRLTVV.

The CDR3 sequence is CASSATGGNDEQYF. For the CDR3, the DNA is TGTGCCAGCAGCGCCACAGGGGGGAACGACGAGCAGTACTTC. The J gene is TRBJ2-7, the V gene TRBV9; TRBD1 matches at 8 bases. This CDR3 is built from 14 residues. Germline assignment: CDR1 SGDLS and CDR2 YYNGEE. With 3 bases clipped from V and 5 bases from J, the junction kept 7 bases outside the gene matches.

V is TRBV12-3 or TRBV12-4 and J is TRBJ1-3; no reliable D call. Trimming removed 2 bases from V and 7 bases from J, with 3 bases in between. The CDR3 spans 11 residues. Here the CDR3 reads CASSLRNTIYF. The CDR3 DNA sequence: TGTGCCAGCAGTTTAAGGAACACCATATATTTT.

The chain joins TRBV28 to TRBJ2-7; TRBD2 matches at 11 bases. The CDR3 sequence is 14 residues long. J was trimmed by 3 bases and V by 3 bases; bases with no gene match: 1. Germline CDR1 is MDHEN and CDR2 is SYDVKM. The CDR3 loop reads CASSFGLAGYEQYF. Written as DNA, the CDR3 is TGTGCCAGCAGTTTCGGACTAGCGGGCTACGAGCAGTACTTC.

This sequence joins TRBV25-1 and TRBJ2-5; 9 bases agree with TRBD1. Per the germline V gene, CDR1 is MGHDK and CDR2 is SYGVNS. The CDR3 covers 15 residues. Trimming took 3 bases from V and 1 from J; bases not matched to a gene: 3. The CDR3 is CASSEEQGAQETQYF. Here the CDR3 DNA reads TGTGCCAGCAGTGAGGAACAGGGGGCCCAAGAGACCCAGTACTTC. Supplemented by reference TRBV25-1 and TRBJ2-5, the full variable domain reads EADIYQTPRYLVIGTGKKITLECSQTMGHDKMYWYQQDPGMELHLIHYSYGVNSTEKGDLSSESTVSRIRTEHFPLTLESARPSHTSQYLCASSEEQGAQETQYFGPGTRLLVL.

The chain is built from TRBV5-5 and TRBJ2-5; D is unresolved. The CDR3 consists of 15 residues. Germline V CDR1 and CDR2: SGHKS, YYEKEE (reference sequence). Trimming took 0 bases from V and 5 from J, leaving 14 bases between them. The CDR3 sequence: CASSLEGPRVETQYF. The CDR3 DNA reads TGTGCCAGCAGCTTGGAAGGACCTCGGGTGGAGACCCAGTACTTC.

Many counts were recorded for this clonotype. The chain is built from TRBV12-3 or TRBV12-4 and TRBJ2-7, with D possibly matching TRBD1 (6 bases). CDR3 length: 13 amino acids. Trimming pared 2 bases from V and 5 bases from J, leaving 10 bases between. The CDR3 reads CASSLLGADEQYF. In DNA form, the CDR3 reads TGTGCCAGCAGTTTACTGGGGGCGGACGAGCAGTACTTC.

This clonotype has only a few counts. V is TRBV10-3 and J is TRBJ2-7; no firm D call. V gave up 3 bases and J gave up 2 bases, with 11 bases separating them. Germline V gene lookup returns CDR1 ENHRY and CDR2 SYGVKD. The CDR3 runs 14 residues. The CDR3 coding sequence is TGTGCCATCAGTGAAAGGGTCCCTCCCTACGAGCAGTACTTC. Its protein is CAISERVPPYEQYF.